This T cell receptor beta chain was obtained from a study of blood T cell repertoires in COVID-19. Per the original methods: It was from reference gene primer amplification that nucleated cell counts were estimated. This table comes from immunoSEQ multiplex PCR, and its TCRdb copy is limited to in-frame clones, with some not included. V and J calls and clone size are as listed in that table; D and trimming were resolved from the DNA. Counted here are around 160,000 clones, under 90% occurring once; the ten biggest clones make up 35% to 40%. This clonotype was obtained from a human donor in a cohort sampled during active COVID-19. Sequenced material: peripheral blood.

The CDR3: CASSPDGGRLYF. CDR3 sequence (DNA): TGTGCCAGCAGCCCTGACGGCGGGCGGTTGTACTTC. The rearrangement joins TRBV7-2 to TRBJ2-7, with D maybe TRBD2 (5 bases). Trimming pared 5 bases from V and 12 bases from J, leaving 17 bases between. This CDR3 contains 12 residues. Germline lookup yields CDR1 SGHTA and CDR2 FQGNSA.